This is a list of T cell receptor beta chains from one sample in a study of blood T cell repertoires in COVID-19. Here immunoSEQ multiplex PCR was the method, and the copy in TCRdb shows in-frame clones only, minus some. The sample has 60,000 to 65,000 clones, around 74% seen once; the top ten hold over 25%. The sequencing input was peripheral blood. The receptors originated from a woman older than 75 with acute or convalescent COVID-19. Each CDR3 is given with its conserved first and last residue. D genes are given only for firm matches. Expanded clones are given a class, and other clones once, few, many or no size at all.

clone_size: -
d_call: TRBD1
v_call: TRBV9
j_call: TRBJ1-1
cdr3_nt: TGTGCCAGCAGCGAGGGACAGGGGACTGAAGCTTTCTTT
cdr3_aa: CASSEGQGTEAFF

clone_size: once
d_call: TRBD1
v_call: TRBV7-8
j_call: TRBJ2-4
cdr3_nt: TGTGCCAGCAGCTTAGGGACAGGGGGCAATAACATTCAGTACTTC
cdr3_aa: CASSLGTGGNNIQYF

clone_size: -
d_call: TRBD2
v_call: TRBV5-1
j_call: TRBJ2-1
cdr3_nt: TGCGCCAGCAGTCGGACTAGGGGTTTTGTCGATGAGCAGTTCTTC
cdr3_aa: CASSRTRGFVDEQFF

clone_size: -
d_call: -
v_call: TRBV5-6
j_call: TRBJ2-6
cdr3_nt: TGTGCCAGCAGCTTGGGCGGGACGGTCGTCTCTGGGGCCAACGTCCTGACTTTC
cdr3_aa: CASSLGGTVVSGANVLTF

clone_size: -
d_call: TRBD2
v_call: TRBV28
j_call: TRBJ2-1
cdr3_nt: TGTGCCAGCAGCACCCGGGCGGGAGGGTCCTACAATGAGCAGTTCTTC
cdr3_aa: CASSTRAGGSYNEQFF

clone_size: -
d_call: TRBD2
v_call: TRBV7-2
j_call: TRBJ2-1
cdr3_nt: TGTGCCAGCAGCTCCTCTAGCGGACCGGGCGATGAGCAGTTCTTC
cdr3_aa: CASSSSSGPGDEQFF

clone_size: few
d_call: TRBD2
v_call: TRBV4-1
j_call: TRBJ2-3
cdr3_nt: TGCGCCAGCAGCTACAGTGGACTAGCGACAGATACGCAGTATTTT
cdr3_aa: CASSYSGLATDTQYF

clone_size: -
d_call: -
v_call: TRBV27
j_call: TRBJ1-4
cdr3_nt: TGTGCCAGCAAGGGGTCAGCTCGTGAAAAACTGTTTTTT
cdr3_aa: CASKGSAREKLFF

clone_size: few
d_call: TRBD1
v_call: TRBV10-1
j_call: TRBJ1-3
cdr3_nt: TGCGCCAGCAGTAAGGACAGGGCTGGAAACACCATATATTTT
cdr3_aa: CASSKDRAGNTIYF

clone_size: -
d_call: -
v_call: TRBV5-8
j_call: TRBJ2-2
cdr3_nt: TGTGCCAGCAGCTCAGGGCAGAACACCGGGGAGCTGTTTTTT
cdr3_aa: CASSSGQNTGELFF

clone_size: -
d_call: TRBD2
v_call: TRBV6-6
j_call: TRBJ2-5
cdr3_nt: TGTGCCAGCAGCCGAATCGCGGGAGGTGGGGAGACCCAGTACTTC
cdr3_aa: CASSRIAGGGETQYF

clone_size: once
d_call: -
v_call: TRBV5-1
j_call: TRBJ1-1
cdr3_nt: TGCGCCAGCAGCAAGGACAAGCCCACTGAAGCTTTCTTT
cdr3_aa: CASSKDKPTEAFF

clone_size: -
d_call: TRBD2
v_call: TRBV7-2
j_call: TRBJ2-1
cdr3_nt: TGTGCCAGCAGCTTAGCTAGCGGGAGTCTTGGTACCTACAATGAGCAGTTCTTC
cdr3_aa: CASSLASGSLGTYNEQFF

clone_size: -
d_call: TRBD1
v_call: TRBV18
j_call: TRBJ2-3
cdr3_nt: TGTGCCAGCTCAAAGGACAGGGTCGCAGATACGCAGTATTTT
cdr3_aa: CASSKDRVADTQYF

clone_size: -
d_call: -
v_call: TRBV10-2
j_call: TRBJ2-1
cdr3_nt: TGCGCCAGCGAGGCCGTCAATGAGCAGTTCTTC
cdr3_aa: CASEAVNEQFF

clone_size: -
d_call: -
v_call: TRBV7-2
j_call: TRBJ2-7
cdr3_nt: TGTGCCAGCAGTTATCCGGGACAAAGGATGAACTACGAGCAGTACTTC
cdr3_aa: CASSYPGQRMNYEQYF

clone_size: many
d_call: -
v_call: TRBV19
j_call: TRBJ1-5
cdr3_nt: TGTGCCAGTAGTTCATCCAGAGGTAGGCCCCAGCATTTT
cdr3_aa: CASSSSRGRPQHF

clone_size: many
d_call: -
v_call: TRBV18
j_call: TRBJ1-5
cdr3_nt: TGTGCCAGCTCGGGGGACAACAATCAGCCCCAGCATTTT
cdr3_aa: CASSGDNNQPQHF

clone_size: few
d_call: -
v_call: TRBV6-2/TRBV6-3
j_call: TRBJ2-1
cdr3_nt: TGTGCCAGCAGCCAGACTAGGTTCAATGAGCAGTTCTTC
cdr3_aa: CASSQTRFNEQFF

clone_size: -
d_call: TRBD1
v_call: TRBV6-5
j_call: TRBJ2-1
cdr3_nt: TGTGCCAGCAGTTACATCAGGGGGTCGGCCTACAATGAGCAGTTCTTC
cdr3_aa: CASSYIRGSAYNEQFF

clone_size: -
d_call: -
v_call: TRBV5-6
j_call: TRBJ2-6
cdr3_nt: TGTGCCAGCAGTCCTCAGGGGTCAGGGGCCAACGTCCTGACTTTC
cdr3_aa: CASSPQGSGANVLTF

clone_size: few
d_call: -
v_call: TRBV7-9
j_call: TRBJ1-2
cdr3_nt: TGTGCCAGCAGCTTAGCTTTCGGGGATGAGGGCTACACCTTC
cdr3_aa: CASSLAFGDEGYTF

clone_size: -
d_call: TRBD1
v_call: TRBV19
j_call: TRBJ2-7
cdr3_nt: TGTGCCAGTAGTATTGGGACAGGGGGAGAGCAGTACTTC
cdr3_aa: CASSIGTGGEQYF

clone_size: few
d_call: TRBD2
v_call: TRBV7-2
j_call: TRBJ2-1
cdr3_nt: TGTGCCAGCAGCTTGCTCGGACTAGCGATCGAGGGGTCCTACAATGAGCAGTTCTTC
cdr3_aa: CASSLLGLAIEGSYNEQFF

clone_size: -
d_call: TRBD1
v_call: TRBV28
j_call: TRBJ1-3
cdr3_nt: TGTGCCAGCAGTTTATCGCAGGGGGCGCTCCGGTGGTATTTT
cdr3_aa: CASSLSQGALRWYF

clone_size: -
d_call: TRBD1
v_call: TRBV28
j_call: TRBJ2-1
cdr3_nt: TGTGCCACCAAAACCGGGACAGGGTCACGGGAGCAGTTCTTC
cdr3_aa: CATKTGTGSREQFF

clone_size: -
d_call: TRBD2
v_call: TRBV7-2
j_call: TRBJ2-3
cdr3_nt: TGTGCCAGCAGCTTAGCGGGAGGGCAGACAGATACGCAGTATTTT
cdr3_aa: CASSLAGGQTDTQYF

clone_size: -
d_call: TRBD1
v_call: TRBV5-1
j_call: TRBJ1-4
cdr3_nt: TGCGCCAGCAGCCAGTCCGGGACAGGGCATGAAAAACTGTTTTTT
cdr3_aa: CASSQSGTGHEKLFF

clone_size: -
d_call: -
v_call: TRBV24-1
j_call: TRBJ2-3
cdr3_nt: TGTGCCACCAGTGAACCTCCACTAGGGTCGATATCCTCTAGCACAGATACGCAGTATTTT
cdr3_aa: CATSEPPLGSISSSTDTQYF

clone_size: -
d_call: TRBD1
v_call: TRBV7-2
j_call: TRBJ1-2
cdr3_nt: TGTGCCAGCAGCCCAAGGACACGACAGGGGTATGGCTACACCTTC
cdr3_aa: CASSPRTRQGYGYTF

clone_size: few
d_call: TRBD1
v_call: TRBV28
j_call: TRBJ2-5
cdr3_nt: TGTGCCAGCACCCCGGGCAGGGGGCTCAAGACCCAGTACTTC
cdr3_aa: CASTPGRGLKTQYF

clone_size: -
d_call: TRBD2
v_call: TRBV7-3
j_call: TRBJ2-1
cdr3_nt: TGTGCCAGCAGCTTCATAGCGGGAGGCGGGACCAATGAGCAGTTCTTC
cdr3_aa: CASSFIAGGGTNEQFF

clone_size: -
d_call: -
v_call: TRBV11-3
j_call: TRBJ2-5
cdr3_nt: TGTGCCAGCAGCTTAACGGGGATAGAGACCCAGTACTTC
cdr3_aa: CASSLTGIETQYF